Listed below are T cell receptor beta chains from one sample, sequenced in a study of technical replicates of blood from a handful of donors. Using immunoSEQ multiplex PCR, the repertoire was profiled, and TCRdb retains in-frame clones only, with some absent. The sample records more than 55,000 clones, around nine tenths being singletons. Source material: T cells isolated from PBMCs. These receptors all come from a human donor in good health. Both conserved end residues are trimmed from each CDR3. Rows may omit the clone size; those that give it use once, few, many or a size class.

j_gene: TRBJ1-2; v_gene: TRBV5-1; abundance: once; CDR3aa: ASSYPGAPVDGYT
j_gene: TRBJ1-5; v_gene: TRBV19; abundance: .; CDR3aa: ASSQGAVEQPQH
j_gene: TRBJ1-1; v_gene: TRBV7-8; abundance: .; CDR3aa: ASSSLPGTGEAF
j_gene: TRBJ2-2; v_gene: TRBV29-1; abundance: .; CDR3aa: SVGSTYTGELF
j_gene: TRBJ2-1; v_gene: TRBV27; abundance: .; CDR3aa: ASSKMTLAGQGDEQF
j_gene: TRBJ2-7; v_gene: TRBV30; abundance: .; CDR3aa: AWTPGGAYYEQY
j_gene: TRBJ1-5; v_gene: TRBV14; abundance: .; CDR3aa: ASSQRGWNQPQH
j_gene: TRBJ2-7; v_gene: TRBV6-1; abundance: .; CDR3aa: ASSQLTGPGGEQY
j_gene: TRBJ1-4; v_gene: TRBV7-2; abundance: .; CDR3aa: ASRPTGTPNEKLF
j_gene: TRBJ2-1; v_gene: TRBV9; abundance: .; CDR3aa: ASSISGTPNEQF
j_gene: TRBJ2-1; v_gene: TRBV28; abundance: .; CDR3aa: ASSLERGLLYNEQF
j_gene: TRBJ1-1; v_gene: TRBV30; abundance: .; CDR3aa: AWSVDTGREAF
j_gene: TRBJ1-3; v_gene: TRBV19; abundance: .; CDR3aa: ASSIAVNSGNTIY
j_gene: TRBJ1-2; v_gene: TRBV6-1; abundance: .; CDR3aa: ASSERWLTVTNYGYT
j_gene: TRBJ2-7; v_gene: TRBV9; abundance: .; CDR3aa: ASSEGNSYEQY
j_gene: TRBJ2-5; v_gene: TRBV29-1; abundance: .; CDR3aa: SVEGRGALETQY
j_gene: TRBJ2-6; v_gene: TRBV5-1; abundance: .; CDR3aa: ASSLDGASGANVLT
j_gene: TRBJ2-7; v_gene: TRBV9; abundance: .; CDR3aa: ASSEQAGGPYEQY
j_gene: TRBJ1-2; v_gene: TRBV6-5; abundance: .; CDR3aa: ASSQTGIYGYT
j_gene: TRBJ2-5; v_gene: TRBV4-1; abundance: once; CDR3aa: ASRQGSLGSETQY
j_gene: TRBJ2-3; v_gene: TRBV7-2; abundance: .; CDR3aa: ASSPSGGSTDTQY
j_gene: TRBJ2-7; v_gene: TRBV5-1; abundance: .; CDR3aa: ASSSTGVVYEQY
j_gene: TRBJ1-5; v_gene: TRBV11-1; abundance: .; CDR3aa: ASSSDSFNQPQH